The subject of this entry is one T cell receptor (beta chain). The antigen remains undetermined. Germline loops: CDR1 SNHLY, CDR2 FYNNEI. V lost 4 bases and J lost 2, with 11 bases in between. The length of the CDR3 is 14 residues. The table came from immunoSEQ multiplex PCR; TCRdb's copy has only in-frame clones and leaves some out. Among about 24,000 clones, over 65% were seen once, and the ten largest hold 8%. These data originate in a study of PD-1 blockade in classical Hodgkin lymphoma. Overall study findings and caveats: Still unresolved is the cause of the repertoire differences, which may be disease activity or prior therapy. Patients starting nivolumab under 1 year after ASCT were excluded. When set against healthy donors, newly diagnosed patients were reported to show lower baseline TCR diversity.

In every patient, relapse followed autologous stem cell transplantation, while exposure to brentuximab vedotin differed. The sample consisted of peripheral blood mononuclear cells (PBMCs), taken before the second cycle of nivolumab. The sequence was collected from a human donor with classical Hodgkin lymphoma. V gene TRBV2 combines with J gene TRBJ1-2; D unclear. CDR3 residues: CASSGDGSNYGYTF. CDR3 DNA sequence: TGTGCCAGCAGTGGTGACGGATCGAACTATGGCTACACCTTC. The complete variable domain, with remaining parts taken from reference TRBV2 and TRBJ1-2, reads EPEVTQTPSHQVTQMGQEVILRCVPISNHLYFYWYRQILGQKVEFLVSFYNNEISEKSEIFDDQFSVERPDGSNFTLKIRSTKLEDSAMYFCASSGDGSNYGYTFGSGTRLTVV.